What follows are 27 T cell receptor beta chains derived from one specimen sequenced in a study of cytomegalovirus exposure and HLA in healthy donors. Primers included in the PCR were 60 Vbeta and 13 Jbeta primers. TCRdb's table, derived via immunoSEQ multiplex PCR, lists solely in-frame clones and lacks some. The repertoire consists of about 180,000 clones, with about two thirds occurring once and the leading ten covering less than 2.5%. The material sequenced was PBMCs. The source of these receptors is a human donor in good health.

Only a few counts were recorded for this clone. This chain joins TRBV4-1 and TRBJ2-7; 9 nucleotides line up with TRBD1. This CDR3 has 16 amino acids. The trim removed 4 bases at V and 0 bases at J, leaving 7 bases unmatched. The V gene's germline CDR1 is MGHRA and CDR2 YSYEKL. CDR3 DNA sequence: TGCGCCAGCAGCCCCTCAGGGACAGGGAGCTCCTACGAGCAGTACTTC. It specifies CASSPSGTGSSYEQYF.

The chain carries TRBV5-5 and TRBJ2-7, with D maybe TRBD1 (5 bases). Germline CDR1 and CDR2: SGHKS and YYEKEE (reference sequence). With 2 bases removed from V and 11 bases from J, the gap between germline ends came to 17 bases. CDR3 length equals 13 residues. The CDR3 DNA reads as TGTGCCAGCAGCTTAGGCTCAGGGTTGGTCGAGTACTTC. Translated, it gives CASSLGSGLVEYF.

Worth noting for this clone: Given a much more abundant clone one base away, this may be a read error. J is TRBJ2-1 and V is TRBV5-1; 10 bases align to TRBD2. The CDR3 length is 14 residues. V lost 3 bases and J lost 6; bases outside the gene matches: 3. Germline CDR1 is SGHRS and CDR2 is YFSETQ. The CDR3 DNA is TGCGCCAGCAGCTCTAGCGGGGGCTTCAATGAGCAGTTCTTC. It specifies CASSSSGGFNEQFF.

In nucleotides, the CDR3 is TGCGCCAGCAGCCAAGATGGGGCGGCTAGGGAGCTGTTTTTT. As protein: CASSQDGAARELFF. The J gene is TRBJ2-2, the V gene TRBV4-1; TRBD1 might be the D (5 bases). This CDR3 has 14 amino acids. Germline CDR1 is MGHRA and CDR2 is YSYEKL. Between the trimmed V and J ends, which lost 0 bases and 9 bases, there was a span of 11 bases.

This chain uses TRBV7-8 with TRBJ1-1, with a weak D call TRBD1 (6 bases). In germline, CDR1 is SGHVS, CDR2 FQNEAQ. The length of the CDR3 is 15 residues. Trimming cost V 5 bases and J 1 base, with 14 bases left between them. The CDR3 region is CASSQRGGPNTEAFF. CDR3 bases: TGTGCCAGCAGCCAAAGGGGGGGCCCGAACACTGAAGCTTTCTTT.

This clone appeared a few times. This chain links TRBV2 with TRBJ1-2; TRBD1 aligns across 7 bases. Germline V CDR1 and CDR2: SNHLY, FYNNEI. The CDR3 consists of 14 residues. The V and J ends lost 4 bases and 7 bases, in that order; junction bases with no gene match: 9. Here the CDR3 reads CASSVGQTVGGYTF. The CDR3 bases are TGTGCCAGCAGTGTGGGACAGACTGTGGGTGGCTACACCTTC.

This sequence joins TRBV6-4 and TRBJ2-7; 10 bases agree with TRBD2. Germline values: CDR1 MRHNA, CDR2 SNTAGT. V trimming: 2 bases; J trimming: 3 bases; junction bases outside the gene matches: 10. The CDR3 runs to 17 residues. The CDR3 nucleotides read TGTGCCAGCAGTGACGGAGCGGGGGGGCCCACGGTCTACGAGCAGTACTTC. This translates into CASSDGAGGPTVYEQYF.

The genes are TRBV5-4 and TRBJ2-5, with D possibly matching TRBD1 (6 bases). The V end lost 0 bases, the J end lost 5 bases, and 11 bases lay between the germline ends. This CDR3 spans 14 amino acids. Germline V gives CDR1 SGHNT, CDR2 YYREEE (reference sequence). The CDR3 coding sequence is TGTGCCAGCAGCTTGGTAGGGACACACGAGACCCAGTACTTC. Encoded protein: CASSLVGTHETQYF.

The chain recombines TRBV7-9 with TRBJ1-1; no firm D call. CDR1 SEHNR and CDR2 FQNEAQ come from the germline V gene (reference sequence). CDR3 length equals 11 residues. The germline V and J ends were trimmed by 5 bases and 10 bases, with 11 bases remaining between them. CDR3 sequence: CASSQTEGAFF. The CDR3 nucleotides are TGTGCCAGCAGCCAAACGGAGGGAGCTTTCTTT.

This sequence joins TRBV5-4 and TRBJ1-4; a weak D match, TRBD1 (5 bases). The CDR3 loop spans 15 amino acids. In germline, CDR1 is SGHNT, CDR2 YYREEE (reference sequence). Trimming shortened V by 0 bases and J by 7 bases, and 13 bases separated the two germline ends. In nucleotides, the CDR3 is TGTGCCAGCAGCTTGGGCGGGACGGAGGGTGAAAAACTGTTTTTT. It specifies CASSLGGTEGEKLFF.

This clone occurred a few times. The chain recombines TRBV29-1 with TRBJ1-4; D not resolved. Germline V CDR1 and CDR2: SQVTM, ANQGSEA. Trimming cost V 5 bases and J 0 bases, with 7 bases left between them. CDR3 length equals 13 residues. This chain's CDR3 is CSVISATNEKLFF. In DNA form, the CDR3 reads TGCAGCGTTATATCGGCAACTAATGAAAAACTGTTTTTT.

The chain couples TRBV4-1 to TRBJ1-4, with unresolved D. Trimming took 0 bases from V and 7 from J, leaving 9 bases between them. The CDR3 spans 14 residues. Germline CDR1 MGHRA, CDR2 YSYEKL. CDR3 DNA sequence: TGCGCCAGCAGCCAAGATTCGGGGAGTGAAAAACTGTTTTTT. It encodes CASSQDSGSEKLFF.

The chain is built from TRBV2 and TRBJ2-5; TRBD1 matches 8 bases. The J call is in doubt because the DNA end fits TRBJ2-7 better. Germline-derived CDR1 and CDR2 are SNHLY and FYNNEI. This CDR3 has 15 residues. The CDR3 bases are TGTGCCAGCAGTGTCGGTAACAGGGGGGCCTACGAGCAGTACTTC. This codes for CASSVGNRGAYEQYF.

The gene calls are TRBV5-5 and TRBJ1-6, with D maybe TRBD1 (6 bases). CDR1 SGHKS and CDR2 YYEKEE come from the germline V gene (reference sequence). The CDR3 consists of 15 residues. Trimming left V 5 bases short and J 8 bases short, with 17 bases between. The CDR3 bases are TGTGCCAGCAGTCTTCGGGACACATCTTATTCACCCCTCCACTTT. Translated, it gives CASSLRDTSYSPLHF.

The chain joins TRBV7-3 to TRBJ2-1, with D unclear. V was shortened by 9 bases and J by 5 bases, with 8 bases between the two germline ends. This CDR3 is 11 amino acids long. Germline V gene lookup returns CDR1 SGHTA and CDR2 FQGTGA. The CDR3 DNA is TGTGCCAGTGGGCAGAACAATGAGCAGTTCTTC. Residues: CASGQNNEQFF.

The J gene is TRBJ1-5, the V gene TRBV4-1; 10 nucleotides align to TRBD1. Losses at the gene ends were 4 bases for V and 4 bases for J; bases not matched to a gene: 4. The CDR3 loop spans 15 amino acids. CDR1 MGHRA and CDR2 YSYEKL come from the germline V gene. CDR3 protein: CASSLGTGENQPQHF. CDR3 in DNA: TGCGCCAGCAGCCTAGGGACAGGGGAAAATCAGCCCCAGCATTTT.

V is TRBV19 and J is TRBJ1-2; D is unclear. V was shortened by 5 bases and J by 2 bases, with 12 bases between the two germline ends. CDR1 LNHDA and CDR2 SQIVND come from the germline V gene (reference sequence). This CDR3 region has 14 residues. This CDR3 reads CASSPQTENYGYTF. The CDR3 nucleotides are TGTGCCAGTAGTCCGCAGACGGAGAACTATGGCTACACCTTC. Drawing the rest from reference TRBV19 and TRBJ1-2, the complete variable domain is DGGITQSPKYLFRKEGQNVTLSCEQNLNHDAMYWYRQDPGQGLRLIYYSQIVNDFQKGDIAEGYSVSREKKESFPLTVTSAQKNPTAFYLCASSPQTENYGYTFGSGTRLTVV.

The V and J genes are TRBV27 and TRBJ1-1, with no clear D. The CDR3 length is 13 residues. Germline loops: CDR1 MNHEY, CDR2 SMNVEV (reference sequence). V lost 2 bases to trimming and J lost 4 bases, with 8 bases between them. The CDR3 reads CASSLGRVTEAFF. The DNA for the CDR3 is TGTGCCAGCAGTTTAGGTCGAGTCACTGAAGCTTTCTTT.

This sequence joins TRBV4-1 and TRBJ1-4; TRBD1 might be the D (5 bases). V was pared by 1 base and J by 4 bases, with 7 bases between. CDR1 is MGHRA and CDR2 is YSYEKL in the germline V gene. This CDR3 comprises 14 residues. CDR3 nucleotide sequence: TGCGCCAGCAGCCAAGTACAGGTTAATGAAAAACTGTTTTTT. It yields the protein CASSQVQVNEKLFF.

The chain recombines TRBV29-1 with TRBJ1-2; the D gene is possibly TRBD1 (6 bases). Trimming cost V 6 bases and J 4 bases, with 15 bases left between them. Germline loops: CDR1 SQVTM, CDR2 ANQGSEA. The CDR3 covers 13 residues. The CDR3 region is CSVGRDTGYGYTF. CDR3 nucleotide sequence: TGCAGCGTGGGCCGGGACACCGGCTATGGCTACACCTTC.

J is TRBJ2-1 and V is TRBV4-3; D may be TRBD2 (5 bases). Trimming pared 4 bases from V and 0 bases from J, leaving 16 bases between. Germline CDR1 is LGHNA and CDR2 is YSLEER. The CDR3 runs to 17 residues. The CDR3 DNA reads as TGCGCCAGCAGCCCCCAGTACCCGGGGAGCTCCTACAATGAGCAGTTCTTC. It translates to CASSPQYPGSSYNEQFF.

V usage is TRBV21-1 and J usage is TRBJ1-5; the table's D gene call, TRBD1, was not cross checked with the DNA. TRBV21-1 is an annotated pseudogene. The CDR3 is 8 amino acids. CDR3 nucleotides: TGTGCCAGCATCCACCAGCATTTT. Residues: CASIHQHF.

The chain carries TRBV7-9 and TRBJ2-3; D is perhaps TRBD2 (7 bases). Germline-derived CDR1 and CDR2 are SEHNR and FQNEAQ (reference sequence). V gave up 0 bases and J gave up 6 bases, with 13 bases separating them. The CDR3 is made up of 15 amino acids. CDR3 loop: CASSLAGGATDTQYF. The CDR3 DNA reads as TGTGCCAGCAGCTTAGCGGGGGGGGCAACTGATACGCAGTATTTT.

This clone was seen more than once but under ten times. This chain links TRBV6-4 with TRBJ2-6; D possibly corresponds to TRBD1 (5 bases). Per the germline V gene, CDR1 is MRHNA and CDR2 is SNTAGT. The CDR3 is made up of 17 amino acids. Trimming left V 0 bases short and J 5 bases short, with 14 bases between. CDR3 sequence (DNA): TGTGCCAGCAGTGACTCGGACAAGGGTCTAAGGGCCAACGTCCTGACTTTC. It is translated as CASSDSDKGLRANVLTF.

The chain recombines TRBV4-1 with TRBJ2-5, with 7 bases identical to TRBD2. With the DNA end fitting TRBJ2-7 better, the J assignment may be wrong. CDR1 is MGHRA and CDR2 is YSYEKL in the germline V gene. This CDR3 spans 13 amino acids. The CDR3 reads CASSQGGGYEQYF. For the CDR3, the DNA is TGCGCCAGCAGCCAGGGGGGGGGCTACGAGCAGTACTTC.

V is TRBV5-1 and J is TRBJ2-2; a weak D match, TRBD1 (5 bases). V dropped 1 base and J dropped 1 base, with 14 bases sitting between them. CDR1 SGHRS and CDR2 YFSETQ come from the germline V gene. The CDR3 loop spans 17 amino acids. The CDR3 protein is CASSLHGKGVNTGELFF. The CDR3 region has the DNA TGCGCCAGCAGCTTGCACGGCAAAGGGGTGAACACCGGGGAGCTGTTTTTT.

This clone has a single count. The V and J genes are TRBV7-8 and TRBJ1-6; no clear D. Deletions cut 5 bases from V and 1 base from J, with 12 bases between. The CDR3 totals 16 residues. Germline values: CDR1 SGHVS, CDR2 FQNEAQ. The CDR3 bases are TGTGCCAGCAGCACTCCGGGAGGTTCCTATAATTCACCCCTCCACTTT. Translation: CASSTPGGSYNSPLHF.